This passage covers 24 T cell receptor beta chains from one sample sequenced in a study of blood T cell repertoires in COVID-19. Clones were read by immunoSEQ multiplex PCR, and TCRdb kept only the in-frame ones, dropping some. The data hold 150,000 to 200,000 clones, with 88% observed a single time. Sequenced: PBMCs or T cells enriched from blood (not recorded which). These receptors originate from a woman aged 18-29 years who had recovered from COVID-19.

The chain combines TRBV4-2 with TRBJ2-1; the match to TRBD2 covers 12 bases. This CDR3 comprises 18 residues. Germline-derived CDR1 and CDR2 are LGHNA and YNFKEQ. The V gene end was trimmed by 5 bases and the J gene end by 9 bases; junction bases not matched to a gene: 17. CDR3 sequence (DNA): TGTGCCAGCAGCTCCTCCTCTCCCCCTAGCGGGGGGGATAGTGAGCAGTTCTTC. Amino acid sequence: CASSSSSPPSGGDSEQFF.

V is TRBV10-3 and J is TRBJ1-1, with TRBD1 as a possible D gene (5 bases). The germline CDR1 and CDR2 sequences are ENHRY and SYGVKD. The CDR3 spans 15 residues. V was pared by 8 bases and J by 4 bases, with 20 bases between. The CDR3 here is CAIQPIPGEGTEAFF. The DNA for the CDR3 is TGTGCCATCCAACCCATACCGGGGGAAGGCACTGAAGCTTTCTTT.

The genes are TRBV10-3 and TRBJ2-1, with a possible D match to TRBD2 (6 bases). The V gene lost 6 bases and the J gene lost 8 bases, with 23 bases spanning the gap. The CDR3 runs 16 residues. Germline-derived CDR1 and CDR2 are ENHRY and SYGVKD. CDR3 amino acids: CAIRDPGTGPGDEQFF. DNA of the CDR3: TGTGCCATCAGGGACCCCGGGACGGGCCCGGGAGATGAGCAGTTCTTC.

The chain uses TRBV6-1 and TRBJ1-2; TRBD1 is a possible D gene (5 bases). V was trimmed by 1 base and J by 10 bases, leaving 7 bases between them. Germline CDR1 and CDR2: MNHNS and SASEGT. The CDR3 is made up of 11 amino acids. For the CDR3, the DNA is TGTGCCAGCAGTGAAGTAGGGGACTACACCTTC. This translates into CASSEVGDYTF.

The CDR3 DNA reads TGTGCCTGGAGTGTACCAACTAGCGGGAGGTATAGGACAGATACGCAGTATTTT. Protein: CAWSVPTSGRYRTDTQYF. The V gene is TRBV30, the J gene TRBJ2-3; TRBD2 matches 12 bases. V dropped 0 bases and J dropped 3; count of bases not matched to a gene: 10. Germline V lookup: CDR1 GTSNPN, CDR2 SVGIG (reference sequence). CDR3 length: 18 amino acids.

The chain has TRBV5-4 and TRBJ2-7; 12 positions agree with TRBD2. The CDR3 has 16 residues. The germline V gene encodes CDR1 SGHNT and CDR2 YYREEE (reference sequence). V shed 2 bases and J 0 bases; nucleotides not matched to a gene: 3. The CDR3 spells CASSLLAGGDSYEQYF. CDR3 DNA sequence: TGTGCCAGCAGCTTACTAGCGGGGGGCGACTCCTACGAGCAGTACTTC.

The chain employs TRBV9 and TRBJ2-7; D is perhaps TRBD1 (6 bases). Deletions cut 10 bases from V and 3 bases from J, with 14 bases between. This CDR3 is built from 12 residues. Germline-derived CDR1 and CDR2 are SGDLS and YYNGEE. The CDR3 DNA sequence: TGTGCCTCGGCGAGGGACAACTACGAGCAGTACTTC. Amino acid sequence: CASARDNYEQYF.

J is TRBJ1-2 and V is TRBV5-1; a weak D match, TRBD1 (5 bases). The CDR3 is 14 amino acids. Germline assignment: CDR1 SGHRS and CDR2 YFSETQ. Trimming took 0 bases from V and 6 from J, leaving 12 bases between them. The CDR3 loop reads CASSLGQTVDGYTF. As DNA, the CDR3 is TGCGCCAGCAGCTTGGGGCAGACAGTCGATGGCTACACCTTC.

This chain connects TRBV5-1 to TRBJ1-1; D not resolved. This CDR3 region has 15 residues. Trimming pared 0 bases from V and 1 base from J, leaving 10 bases between. Looked up from germline, CDR1 is SGHRS and CDR2 is YFSETQ. The CDR3 DNA sequence: TGCGCCAGCAGCTTGGTGGTCAACACGAACACTGAAGCTTTCTTT. Its translation is CASSLVVNTNTEAFF.

The chain carries TRBV6-2 or TRBV6-3 and TRBJ2-7; the match to TRBD2 covers 7 bases. The CDR3 length is 14 residues. Looked up from germline, CDR1 is MNHEY and CDR2 is SVGEGT. V lost 2 bases and J lost 7; bases outside the gene matches: 8. Written as DNA, the CDR3 is TGTGCCAGCAGTTACCCTAGCGGAGCAAGGGAGCAGTACTTC. This encodes CASSYPSGAREQYF.

The rearrangement uses TRBV6-1 and TRBJ1-6, with a weak D call TRBD1 (5 bases). Germline CDR1 reads MNHNS; CDR2 reads SASEGT. Trimming stripped 3 bases from V and 10 bases from J, with 13 bases between. The CDR3 is made up of 14 amino acids. In DNA form, the CDR3 reads TGTGCCAGCAGTGAGGAGGGTGGGGGGTCACCCCTCCACTTT. Translation: CASSEEGGGSPLHF.

The chain couples TRBV6-4 to TRBJ2-7; possibly TRBD2 for D (5 bases). The CDR3 is 13 residues long. V lost 0 bases and J 9 bases, leaving 12 bases between the germline ends. The germline CDR1 and CDR2 sequences are MRHNA and SNTAGT. CDR3 sequence reads: CASSDSDRGAQYF. In DNA, the CDR3 is TGTGCCAGCAGTGACTCAGATCGGGGAGCGCAGTACTTC.

The V call is TRBV24-1, the J call TRBJ2-1; weak D call: TRBD1 (6 bases). V was clipped by 0 bases and J by 0 bases, with 8 bases between them. The CDR3 extends over 16 amino acids. Germline CDR1 is KGHDR and CDR2 is SFDVKD. CDR3 amino acids: CATSDLGGSSYNEQFF. The CDR3, as DNA: TGTGCCACCAGTGATTTGGGGGGCAGCTCCTACAATGAGCAGTTCTTC.

This sequence joins TRBV7-2 and TRBJ2-1; tentative D call: TRBD2 (6 bases). Trimming removed 3 bases from V and 7 bases from J, with 25 bases in between. Germline V CDR1 and CDR2: SGHTA, FQGNSA. This CDR3 is built from 18 residues. The CDR3 here is CASSLKVGGTEDWNEQFF. The CDR3 nucleotides are TGTGCCAGCAGCTTGAAGGTAGGAGGGACGGAAGACTGGAATGAGCAGTTCTTC. Full variable domain (outside the CDR3, taken from reference TRBV7-2 and TRBJ2-1): GAGVSQSPSNKVTEKGKDVELRCDPISGHTALYWYRQSLGQGLEFLIYFQGNSAPDKSGLPSDRFSAERTGGSVSTLTIQRTQQEDSAVYLCASSLKVGGTEDWNEQFFGPGTRLTVL.

The genes are TRBV27 and TRBJ2-1; D ambiguous. CDR1 is MNHEY, CDR2 SMNVEV, per germline (reference sequence). V was pared by 6 bases and J by 5 bases, with 11 bases between. The CDR3 runs 13 residues. The CDR3 here is CASSRSLNNEQFF. The CDR3 bases are TGTGCCAGCAGCCGTTCGCTAAACAATGAGCAGTTCTTC.

The chain joins TRBV6-5 to TRBJ1-4; D is uncertain. V lost 7 bases to trimming and J lost 2 bases, with 14 bases between them. CDR1 is MNHEY and CDR2 is SVGAGI in the germline V gene. The CDR3 has 15 residues. CDR3 protein: CASTAVGGTNEKLFF. The CDR3 coding sequence is TGTGCCAGCACTGCAGTGGGCGGGACTAATGAAAAACTGTTTTTT.

The rearrangement links TRBV6-5 to TRBJ1-2; 8 bases are a match to TRBD1. The length of the CDR3 is 15 residues. The V gene end was trimmed by 5 bases and the J gene end by 4 bases; junction bases not matched to a gene: 9. CDR1 and CDR2 (germline): MNHEY, SVGAGI. The CDR3 nucleotides read TGTGCCAGCAGTCCGCGAGGGGACAGGAGCTATGGCTACACCTTC. Protein product: CASSPRGDRSYGYTF.

The V call is TRBV7-9, the J call TRBJ2-6; TRBD1 is a possible D gene (5 bases). Trimming pared 8 bases from V and 4 bases from J, leaving 21 bases between. Germline-derived CDR1 and CDR2 are SEHNR and FQNEAQ (reference sequence). The CDR3 is 17 residues long. The CDR3 protein is CASLSLDTTLGANVLTF. Written as DNA, the CDR3 is TGTGCCAGCTTATCTCTGGACACTACCCTCGGGGCCAACGTCCTGACTTTC.

CDR3 DNA sequence: TGCGCCAGCAGGACAGGGCCCGGGGATACGCAGTATTTT. This gives the protein CASRTGPGDTQYF. This sequence joins TRBV10-1 and TRBJ2-3; 7 nucleotides match TRBD1. Germline V lookup: CDR1 WNHNN, CDR2 SYGVQD (reference sequence). With 6 bases clipped from V and 6 bases from J, the junction kept 6 bases outside the gene matches. The CDR3 length is 13 residues.

The chain combines TRBV19 with TRBJ1-5; 9 bases match TRBD1. The CDR3 is 15 residues long. Germline V gene sequence: CDR1 LNHDA, CDR2 SQIVND (reference sequence). V trimming: 2 bases; J trimming: 4 bases; junction bases outside the gene matches: 3. The CDR3 loop is CASSILGQGNQPQHF. The CDR3 DNA sequence: TGTGCCAGTAGTATATTGGGACAGGGTAATCAGCCCCAGCATTTT. Together with reference TRBV19 and TRBJ1-5, the CDR3 gives the full variable domain: DGGITQSPKYLFRKEGQNVTLSCEQNLNHDAMYWYRQDPGQGLRLIYYSQIVNDFQKGDIAEGYSVSREKKESFPLTVTSAQKNPTAFYLCASSILGQGNQPQHFGDGTRLSIL.

V and J are TRBV29-1 and TRBJ2-7; D is unclear. The CDR3 loop spans 12 amino acids. V gave up 3 bases and J gave up 3 bases, with 9 bases separating them. Germline V gene lookup returns CDR1 SQVTM and CDR2 ANQGSEA. CDR3 bases: TGCAGCGTTGATTTGGCAGGCTACGAGCAGTACTTC. Amino acids: CSVDLAGYEQYF.

This sequence joins TRBV7-2 and TRBJ2-1, with 10 positions matching TRBD2. V dropped 5 bases and J dropped 5; count of bases not matched to a gene: 12. Per the germline V gene, CDR1 is SGHTA and CDR2 is FQGNSA. CDR3 size: 17 residues. The CDR3 bases are TGTGCCAGCAGCCTTCCAAGGAGGACTAGCGGAAACAATGAGCAGTTCTTC. Amino acid sequence: CASSLPRRTSGNNEQFF. Full variable domain (missing parts from reference TRBV7-2 and TRBJ2-1): GAGVSQSPSNKVTEKGKDVELRCDPISGHTALYWYRQSLGQGLEFLIYFQGNSAPDKSGLPSDRFSAERTGGSVSTLTIQRTQQEDSAVYLCASSLPRRTSGNNEQFFGPGTRLTVL.

CDR3 nucleotides: TGCGCCAGCAGCCCGGCGGGGGGCTCGGAATCACCCCTCCACTTT. This codes for CASSPAGGSESPLHF. V usage is TRBV5-1 and J usage is TRBJ1-6; possible D gene TRBD1, 6 bases. The CDR3 is 15 residues long. V lost 4 bases to trimming and J lost 10 bases, with 18 bases between them. Germline CDR1 SGHRS, CDR2 YFSETQ.

This chain uses TRBV4-1 with TRBJ1-1; a possible D gene is TRBD1 (6 bases). The germline CDR1 and CDR2 sequences are MGHRA and YSYEKL. The length of the CDR3 is 16 residues. Between the trimmed V and J ends, which lost 1 base and 5 bases, there was a span of 17 bases. The chain's CDR3 is CASSQGDARGRTEAFF. The CDR3 coding sequence is TGCGCCAGCAGCCAAGGGGATGCCAGGGGCCGGACTGAAGCTTTCTTT.